These 8 T cell receptor beta chains share one sample of origin, sequenced in a study of regulatory T cells in long-lasting Graves disease. The time point here: newly diagnosed GD, antithyroid drugs for less than 3 months. Construction of the TCR library relied on RNA isolated from PBMCs. Assembly of TCR beta libraries relied on iRepertoire HTBI primers together with Arm-PCR of CDR3 regions. TCRdb analysed the multiplex PCR reads with MiXCR anew, one entry per CDR3 protein. Among around 450,000 distinct CDR3 sequences listed, more than 13% were seen once. These data also formed part of another study, on T cells in Graves' hyperthyroidism and ophthalmopathy.

The specimen was peripheral blood mononuclear cells (PBMCs), collected at new diagnosis, from a patient treated with antithyroid drugs. The receptors originated from a woman aged 25-40 years with Graves disease.

The V call is TRBV6-1, the J call TRBJ2-1, with 11 bases that match TRBD2. Per the germline V gene, CDR1 is MNHNS and CDR2 is SASEGT. V lost 6 bases to trimming and J lost 2 bases; unmatched junction nucleotides: 6. The CDR3 consists of 16 residues. The CDR3 DNA is TGTGCCAGCAGGGGGACTAGCGGTACAACCTACAATGAGCAGTTCTTC. Translating gives CASRGTSGTTYNEQFF.

This clonotype was recorded many times. The CDR3 is CASSYVGEGDYWGTDTQYF. CDR3 in DNA: TGTGCCAGCAGTTACGTCGGTGAGGGGGATTACTGGGGCACAGATACGCAGTATTTT. This chain connects TRBV6-5 to TRBJ2-3, with D perhaps TRBD1 (6 bases). This CDR3 is 19 amino acids long. Germline assignment: CDR1 MNHEY and CDR2 SVGAGI. V was clipped by 2 bases and J by 1 base, with 22 bases between them.

This clonotype was recorded a few times. This chain joins TRBV2 and TRBJ1-6; TRBD1 matches at 8 bases. The J segment lost 6 bases and the V segment lost 4 bases, leaving 8 bases of the junction unmatched. There are 16 residues in the CDR3. Germline-derived CDR1 and CDR2 are SNHLY and FYNNEI. The CDR3: CASSGGLGQGNSPLHF. The CDR3 DNA follows: TGTGCCAGCAGTGGGGGTCTAGGACAGGGTAATTCACCCCTCCACTTT.

V and J are TRBV29-1 and TRBJ2-3; TRBD2 is a possible D gene (6 bases). Looked up from germline, CDR1 is SQVTM and CDR2 is ANQGSEA. The CDR3 covers 12 residues. V dropped 4 bases and J dropped 6 bases, with 11 bases sitting between them. The CDR3 sequence is CSVGAGSDTQYF. DNA of the CDR3: TGCAGCGTTGGAGCGGGCTCTGATACGCAGTATTTT.

This clonotype appeared many times. The V and J genes are TRBV5-1 and TRBJ2-5; D not certain. The germline gives CDR1 SGHRS, CDR2 YFSETQ. Trimming removed 0 bases at V and 4 bases at J, with 13 bases between. CDR3 length equals 15 residues. This chain's CDR3 is CASSLGPQASETQYF. In DNA form, the CDR3 reads TGCGCCAGCAGCTTGGGACCCCAAGCCTCAGAGACCCAGTACTTC.

V is TRBV20-1 and J is TRBJ2-7, with a tentative D call TRBD2 (5 bases). V was trimmed by 6 bases and J by 7 bases, leaving 13 bases between them. The CDR3 has 11 amino acids. Germline V lookup: CDR1 DFQATT, CDR2 SNEGSKA (reference sequence). CDR3 DNA: TGCAGTGCCAACCCCAGAGGGGAGCAGTACTTC. Translating it yields CSANPRGEQYF.

There are a few counts of this clonotype. For the CDR3, the DNA is TGTGCCAGCAGTTACCCCAGCGACAGGTCCTACGAGCAGTACTTC. It specifies CASSYPSDRSYEQYF. The chain links TRBV6-9 to TRBJ2-7; perhaps TRBD1 as D (6 bases). V was shortened by 3 bases and J by 1 base, with 13 bases between the two germline ends. The CDR3 runs 15 residues. Germline V gene sequence: CDR1 MNHGY, CDR2 SVAAGI.

The chain combines TRBV7-9 with TRBJ1-5, with D unresolved. The CDR3 is 12 amino acids. Deletions cut 5 bases from V and 4 bases from J, with 6 bases between. The V gene's germline CDR1 is SEHNR and CDR2 FQNEAQ (reference sequence). The CDR3 region is CASSLTNQPQHF. The DNA of the CDR3 is TGTGCCAGCAGCCTGACGAATCAGCCCCAGCATTTT.